These 27 T cell receptor beta chains originate from one sample sequenced in a study of OX40 agonist ivuxolimab in advanced cancers. Generated by immunoSEQ multiplex PCR, the TCRdb table keeps only in-frame clones and is missing some. The table shows tens of thousands of clones, with around 90% occurring only once. Specimen: CD4+ or CD8+ T cells sorted from blood, collected in a trial of the OX40 agonist ivuxolimab. The receptors were gathered from an adult with an advanced solid tumor such as melanoma, head and neck, liver or kidney cancer.

This clone was observed once. The rearrangement uses TRBV5-4 and TRBJ1-2; TRBD1 agrees at 7 bases. The V gene end was trimmed by 3 bases and the J gene end by 4 bases; junction bases not matched to a gene: 9. Germline V gene lookup returns CDR1 SGHNT and CDR2 YYREEE (reference sequence). The length of the CDR3 is 15 residues. This CDR3 reads CASSSRQGLIYGYTF. In DNA form, the CDR3 reads TGTGCCAGCAGCTCCCGACAGGGACTTATCTATGGCTACACCTTC.

This chain links TRBV6-1 with TRBJ1-5; D unresolved. This CDR3 has 13 amino acids. The germline V gene has CDR1 MNHNS and CDR2 SASEGT. V lost 4 bases to trimming and J lost 4 bases, with 8 bases between them. This CDR3 is CASSGPTNQPQHF. The DNA for the CDR3 is TGTGCCAGCAGTGGTCCGACGAATCAGCCCCAGCATTTT.

The gene calls are TRBV10-3 and TRBJ2-3, with D hard to call. Trimming shortened V by 6 bases and J by 3 bases, and 19 bases separated the two germline ends. Germline V lookup: CDR1 ENHRY, CDR2 SYGVKD. The CDR3 spans 16 residues. CDR3 nucleotides: TGTGCCATCAGGGACCTTGTCGAGGTGGGGACAGATACGCAGTATTTT. Translated: CAIRDLVEVGTDTQYF.

This sequence joins TRBV2 and TRBJ2-7; TRBD1 matches at 8 bases. Trimming took 6 bases from V and 2 from J; bases not matched to a gene: 6. The CDR3 length is 14 residues. Germline V gene sequence: CDR1 SNHLY, CDR2 FYNNEI. CDR3 residues: CASSGQGLAYEQYF. CDR3 DNA: TGTGCCAGCAGCGGACAGGGTTTAGCCTACGAGCAGTACTTC.

The chain couples TRBV19 to TRBJ1-5; tentative D call: TRBD1 (6 bases). This CDR3 is built from 16 residues. Per the germline V gene, CDR1 is LNHDA and CDR2 is SQIVND (reference sequence). The V end was cut by 0 bases, the J end by 1 base, with 10 bases between. This CDR3 is CASSIEQGISNQPQHF. As DNA, the CDR3 is TGTGCCAGTAGTATAGAACAGGGAATAAGCAATCAGCCCCAGCATTTT. Using reference TRBV19 and TRBJ1-5 for the parts outside the CDR3, the full variable domain is DGGITQSPKYLFRKEGQNVTLSCEQNLNHDAMYWYRQDPGQGLRLIYYSQIVNDFQKGDIAEGYSVSREKKESFPLTVTSAQKNPTAFYLCASSIEQGISNQPQHFGDGTRLSIL.

The V and J genes are TRBV20-1 and TRBJ2-3; D remains unclear. The length of the CDR3 is 11 residues. Deletions cut 6 bases from V and 2 bases from J, with 6 bases between. CDR1 and CDR2 (germline): DFQATT, SNEGSKA (reference sequence). In nucleotides, the CDR3 is TGCAGTGCGGCAGCCACAGATACGCAGTATTTT. Its protein product is CSAAATDTQYF.

This clone has a single count. The CDR3 region is CASSFGLAGGSQETQYF. In DNA, the CDR3 is TGTGCCAGCAGTTTCGGACTAGCGGGAGGTTCACAAGAGACCCAGTACTTC. The rearrangement links TRBV28 to TRBJ2-5; 14 bases fit TRBD2. Germline-derived CDR1 and CDR2 are MDHEN and SYDVKM. The CDR3 sequence is 17 residues long. V lost 3 bases and J lost 2; bases outside the gene matches: 5. The entire variable domain, with the rest obtained from reference TRBV28 and TRBJ2-5, is as follows: DVKVTQSSRYLVKRTGEKVFLECVQDMDHENMFWYRQDPGLGLRLIYFSYDVKMKEKGDIPEGYSVSREKKERFSLILESASTNQTSMYLCASSFGLAGGSQETQYFGPGTRLLVL.

V is TRBV5-1 and J is TRBJ2-3, with TRBD2 identical over 11 bases. Losses at the gene ends were 4 bases for V and 4 bases for J; bases not matched to a gene: 5. This CDR3 has 15 amino acids. Germline CDR1 reads SGHRS; CDR2 reads YFSETQ. This CDR3 reads CASSDTSGSADTQYF. The CDR3 coding sequence is TGCGCCAGCAGCGATACTAGCGGGAGTGCAGATACGCAGTATTTT. The full variable domain, with the rest looked up from reference TRBV5-1 and TRBJ2-3, is KAGVTQTPRYLIKTRGQQVTLSCSPISGHRSVSWYQQTPGQGLQFLFEYFSETQRNKGNFPGRFSGRQFSNSRSEMNVSTLELGDSALYLCASSDTSGSADTQYFGPGTRLTVL.

The chain links TRBV28 to TRBJ1-1, with TRBD1 matching 9 bases. The germline V gene has CDR1 MDHEN and CDR2 SYDVKM. The CDR3 is made up of 12 amino acids. Losses at the gene ends were 7 bases for V and 8 bases for J; bases not matched to a gene: 5. CDR3 nucleotide sequence: TGTGCCAGCAATCGACAGGGGGGGGAAGCTTTCTTT. As protein: CASNRQGGEAFF.

The J gene is TRBJ2-1, the V gene TRBV27; D gene ambiguous. The CDR3 totals 15 residues. Germline CDR1 reads MNHEY; CDR2 reads SMNVEV (reference sequence). Trimming pared 3 bases from V and 1 base from J, leaving 10 bases between. The CDR3: CASSFSRESYNEQFF. The CDR3 region has the DNA TGTGCCAGCAGTTTCTCAAGGGAATCCTACAATGAGCAGTTCTTC.

V and J are TRBV27 and TRBJ2-5, with a tentative D call TRBD1 (5 bases). Germline values: CDR1 MNHEY, CDR2 SMNVEV (reference sequence). This CDR3 has 15 residues. V was trimmed by 8 bases and J by 5 bases, leaving 21 bases between them. Written as DNA, the CDR3 is TGTGCCAGCTCTAAATCAGGGATTTTGGGCGAGACCCAGTACTTC. Translating gives CASSKSGILGETQYF.

The V call is TRBV5-3, the J call TRBJ1-6, with D possibly matching TRBD1 (6 bases). TRBV5-3 is treated as an ORF (open reading frame) with a function not yet certain. V lost 4 bases, J lost 0 bases, and 11 bases lay in between. This CDR3 comprises 16 residues. CDR3 sequence reads: CARSQGQSSYNSPLHF. The CDR3 nucleotides read TGTGCCAGAAGCCAAGGACAGAGCTCCTATAATTCACCCCTCCACTTT.

This chain links TRBV6-5 with TRBJ2-7, with D hard to call. Trimming shortened V by 4 bases and J by 2 bases, and 6 bases separated the two germline ends. Germline V gives CDR1 MNHEY, CDR2 SVGAGI. The CDR3 is 12 amino acids. Here the CDR3 reads CASSSLTYEQYF. Written as DNA, the CDR3 is TGTGCCAGCAGTTCCCTAACCTACGAGCAGTACTTC.

DNA of the CDR3: TGCGCCAGCAGCCACCACAAGGACTACCAAGAGACCCAGTACTTC. This translates into CASSHHKDYQETQYF. This chain connects TRBV4-1 to TRBJ2-5; weak D call: TRBD2 (5 bases). Germline V gene lookup returns CDR1 MGHRA and CDR2 YSYEKL. CDR3 length: 15 residues. Trimming removed 3 bases at V and 0 bases at J, with 11 bases between.

The V gene is TRBV6-1, the J gene TRBJ1-5; 7 bases align to TRBD1. This CDR3 comprises 14 residues. Germline V gives CDR1 MNHNS, CDR2 SASEGT. Losses at the gene ends were 4 bases for V and 6 bases for J; bases not matched to a gene: 6. CDR3 coding DNA: TGTGCCAGCAGTGGACCAGGGGGTGGTCAGCCCCAGCATTTT. Its translation is CASSGPGGGQPQHF.

The sample holds a few counts of this clone. J is TRBJ1-5 and V is TRBV18; no definite D call. This CDR3 has 15 amino acids. Germline V gene lookup returns CDR1 KGHSH and CDR2 LQKENI. V gave up 6 bases and J gave up 5 bases, with 17 bases separating them. CDR3: CASSQVRHMDQPQHF. The CDR3 DNA is TGTGCCAGCTCTCAAGTTCGTCATATGGATCAGCCCCAGCATTTT.

The J gene is TRBJ2-6, the V gene TRBV29-1; D call uncertain. Germline V CDR1 and CDR2: SQVTM, ANQGSEA. V gave up 1 base and J gave up 0 bases, with 1 base separating them. The CDR3 runs to 13 residues. Written as DNA, the CDR3 is TGCAGCGTTGAAGGCTCTGGGGCCAACGTCCTGACTTTC. Encoded protein: CSVEGSGANVLTF.

V gene TRBV7-9 combines with J gene TRBJ1-4; D remains unclear. The V gene lost 10 bases and the J gene lost 8 bases, with 17 bases spanning the gap. This CDR3 comprises 13 residues. Looked up from germline, CDR1 is SEHNR and CDR2 is FQNEAQ (reference sequence). The CDR3 is CATDTGVEEKLFF. The CDR3 nucleotides read TGTGCCACCGATACTGGGGTTGAAGAAAAACTGTTTTTT.

The DNA for the CDR3 is TGTGCCAGCAGTGTCCGGGACAGGGGTATGAACACTGAAGCTTTCTTT. Translation: CASSVRDRGMNTEAFF. The chain combines TRBV6-1 with TRBJ1-1; 10 bases agree with TRBD1. After removal of 4 bases from V and 0 bases from J, the junction contained 5 bases not matched to a gene. The CDR3 consists of 16 residues. Germline CDR1 MNHNS, CDR2 SASEGT.

The genes are TRBV15 and TRBJ2-5; D is unclear. V shed 4 bases and J shed 1 base, with 7 bases lying between them. The CDR3 sequence is 13 residues long. Germline CDR1 LNHNV, CDR2 YYDKDF (reference sequence). The CDR3 reads CATSTRIQETQYF. The CDR3 DNA reads TGTGCCACCAGCACCAGGATCCAAGAGACCCAGTACTTC.

This chain links TRBV18 with TRBJ2-7; D call uncertain. The CDR3 is 12 residues long. The V end lost 3 bases, the J end lost 2 bases, and 5 bases lay between the germline ends. CDR1 is KGHSH, CDR2 LQKENI, per germline. In DNA form, the CDR3 reads TGTGCCAGCTCACCGAACCCCTACGAGCAGTACTTC. Protein sequence: CASSPNPYEQYF.

The chain has TRBV28 and TRBJ2-7; D gene unclear. The germline V gene has CDR1 MDHEN and CDR2 SYDVKM. Between the trimmed V and J ends, which lost 8 bases and 0 bases, there was a span of 11 bases. The CDR3 has 13 residues. In DNA, the CDR3 is TGTGCCAGCGGCACGGCTAGCTCCTACGAGCAGTACTTC. It encodes CASGTASSYEQYF.

The chain has TRBV7-2 and TRBJ2-2; 8 positions match TRBD2. The J segment lost 5 bases and the V segment lost 1 base, leaving 9 bases of the junction unmatched. This CDR3 region has 17 residues. Germline CDR1 SGHTA, CDR2 FQGNSA. CDR3 in DNA: TGTGCCAGCAGCTTAGACAGCGGGGGTTCGGGTACCGGGGAGCTGTTTTTT. Its protein is CASSLDSGGSGTGELFF.

The chain couples TRBV7-9 to TRBJ2-7; TRBD1 matches 8 bases. This CDR3 is 16 amino acids long. Trimming cost V 4 bases and J 4 bases; bases outside gene matches: 12. Germline V gene sequence: CDR1 SEHNR, CDR2 FQNEAQ (reference sequence). The CDR3 nucleotides are TGTGCCAGCAGCTCATCCCTTAGGACAGGGTTATACGAGCAGTACTTC. Amino acids: CASSSSLRTGLYEQYF. The full variable domain, rest sourced from reference TRBV7-9 and TRBJ2-7, is DTGVSQNPRHKITKRGQNVTFRCDPISEHNRLYWYRQTLGQGPEFLTYFQNEAQLEKSRLLSDRFSAERPKGSFSTLEIQRTEQGDSAMYLCASSSSLRTGLYEQYFGPGTRLTVT.

The chain recombines TRBV27 with TRBJ1-2; perhaps TRBD1 as D (6 bases). Germline V gene lookup returns CDR1 MNHEY and CDR2 SMNVEV (reference sequence). The CDR3 extends over 14 amino acids. The V end lost 7 bases, the J end lost 4 bases, and 16 bases lay between the germline ends. In nucleotides, the CDR3 is TGTGCCAGCACCCCGACGAGGGGGATCTATGGCTACACCTTC. Translating it yields CASTPTRGIYGYTF.

V usage is TRBV9 and J usage is TRBJ1-6; possible D gene TRBD1, 5 bases. This CDR3 region has 16 residues. Germline-derived CDR1 and CDR2 are SGDLS and YYNGEE. V lost 0 bases, J lost 2 bases, and 9 bases lay in between. The CDR3 reads CASSVVSRAYNSPLHF. The CDR3 DNA reads TGTGCCAGCAGCGTAGTGTCCAGGGCCTATAATTCACCCCTCCACTTT.

The rearrangement joins TRBV5-6 to TRBJ1-2; D is unresolved. Germline V gene data show CDR1 as SGHDT and CDR2 as YYEEEE. This CDR3 region has 13 residues. V lost 2 bases, J lost 6 bases, and 11 bases lay in between. The CDR3 nucleotides are TGTGCCAGCAGCTTAAAACCCGGGAATGGCTACACCTTC. Encoded protein: CASSLKPGNGYTF.